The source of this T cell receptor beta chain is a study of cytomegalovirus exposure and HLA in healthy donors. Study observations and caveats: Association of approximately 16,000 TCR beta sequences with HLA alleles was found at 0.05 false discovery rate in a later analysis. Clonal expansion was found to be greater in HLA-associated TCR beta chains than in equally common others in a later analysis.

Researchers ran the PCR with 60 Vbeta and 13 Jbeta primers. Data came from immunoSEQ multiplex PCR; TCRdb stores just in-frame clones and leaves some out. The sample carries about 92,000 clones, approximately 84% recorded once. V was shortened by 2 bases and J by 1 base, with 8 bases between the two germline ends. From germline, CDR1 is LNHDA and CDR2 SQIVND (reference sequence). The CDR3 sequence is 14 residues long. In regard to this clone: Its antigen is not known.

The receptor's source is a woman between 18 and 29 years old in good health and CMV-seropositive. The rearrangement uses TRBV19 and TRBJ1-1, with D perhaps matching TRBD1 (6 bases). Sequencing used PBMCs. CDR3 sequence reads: CASSIRTANTEAFF. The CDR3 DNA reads TGTGCCAGTAGTATAAGGACAGCGAACACTGAAGCTTTCTTT.